This TCR beta chain was recorded in a study of blood T cell repertoires in COVID-19. The overall study: The cDNA or gDNA used as material had been derived from T cells, B-cell-depleted T cells, or PBMCs.

The table came from immunoSEQ multiplex PCR; TCRdb's copy has only in-frame clones and leaves some out. The sample lists under 200,000 clones; over 75% were seen once. The length of the CDR3 is 12 residues. This clone was found a few times. Recruits, aged about 18 to 100 years, lived in 24 US areas. The chain uses TRBV21-1 and TRBJ2-7; the table's D gene call, TRBD2, was not cross checked with the DNA. TRBV21-1 is reported as a pseudogene. The sample consisted of PBMCs or T cells enriched from blood (not recorded which). The receptor was isolated from a man aged 45-60 years who had recovered from COVID-19. The CDR3 nucleotides read TGTGCCAGCAGCAAATCGACTAGCGGAAGCTACTTC. Encoded protein: CASSKSTSGSYF.